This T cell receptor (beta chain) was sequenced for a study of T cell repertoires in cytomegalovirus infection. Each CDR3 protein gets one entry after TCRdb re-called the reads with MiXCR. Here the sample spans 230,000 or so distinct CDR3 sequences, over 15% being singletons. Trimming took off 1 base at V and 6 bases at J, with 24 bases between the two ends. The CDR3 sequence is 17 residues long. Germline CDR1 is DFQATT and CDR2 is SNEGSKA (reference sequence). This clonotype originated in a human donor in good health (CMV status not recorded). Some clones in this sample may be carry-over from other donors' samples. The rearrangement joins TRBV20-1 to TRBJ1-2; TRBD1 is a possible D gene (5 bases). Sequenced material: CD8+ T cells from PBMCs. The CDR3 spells CSARAGLNYGYGDGYTF. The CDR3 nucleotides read TGCAGTGCTAGAGCGGGACTGAATTATGGCTATGGGGATGGCTACACCTTC.